This TCR beta chain was captured in a study of technical replicates of blood from a few donors. V shed 0 bases and J shed 6 bases, with 14 bases lying between them. The CDR3 is 15 residues long. Germline V gene lookup returns CDR1 LNHNV and CDR2 YYDKDF (reference sequence). Generated by immunoSEQ multiplex PCR, the TCRdb table keeps only in-frame clones and is missing some. The sample lists more than 80,000 clones; 95% to 97% were seen once. Sequencing input: T cells isolated from PBMCs. The receptor comes from a human donor in good health. The V gene is TRBV15, the J gene TRBJ1-2; possible D gene TRBD1, 5 bases. The chain's CDR3 is CATSRDLQELDGYTF. For the CDR3, the DNA is TGTGCCACCAGCAGAGATTTACAGGAGTTGGATGGCTACACCTTC.